The 14 T cell receptor beta chains given below trace back to one sample, sequenced in a study of T cell clonality in common variable immunodeficiency. Libraries were prepared by immunoSEQ multiplex PCR; TCRdb keeps only in-frame clonotypes and omits some of them. Recorded here are 45,000 to 60,000 clones, none singletons. Input material: peripheral blood mononuclear cells. Receptors were obtained from a person aged 18-70 years in good health.

This clone was observed at least ten times. The sequence runs out 3 residues before the end of the CDR3; the remainder is reconstructed from the germline J gene. This rearrangement joins TRBV20-1 to TRBJ2-1, with 12 bases lining up with TRBD2. The CDR3 consists of 17 residues. V shed 8 bases and J 1 base; nucleotides not matched to a gene: 12. Germline V CDR1 and CDR2: DFQATT, SNEGSKA (reference sequence). CDR3 loop: CSSLGLAGTESYNEQFF. Incomplete CDR3 DNA: TGCAGTTCGCTCGGACTAGCGGGGACCGAGTCCTACAATGAG.

This clone was picked up many times. With the read ending 3 residues before the CDR3 end, the germline J gene is used to fill in that end. The chain is built from TRBV14 and TRBJ1-3; 7 nucleotides line up with TRBD1. Trimming at V came to 4 bases and at J to 3 bases, leaving 6 bases not matched to a gene. The CDR3 totals 15 residues. Germline CDR1 is SGHDN and CDR2 is FVKESK. The sequenced part of the CDR3 DNA is TGTGCCAGCAGCCGACAGGGAGTGGGTGGAAACACC. Its protein is CASSRQGVGGNT. The whole CDR3 protein is CASSRQGVGGNTIYF.

This clone was counted only a few times. A much larger clone differs by one base, so this may be a read error. The CDR3 end is not reached by the read, which stops 3 residues before it; the germline J gene fills it in. This sequence joins TRBV18 and TRBJ2-2; TRBD1 matches 7 bases. The CDR3 is made up of 15 amino acids. Germline lookup yields CDR1 KGHSH and CDR2 LQKENI. Incomplete CDR3 DNA: TGTGCCAGCTCATCCGGGACAGCTAATAATTCACCG. This translates into CASSSGTANNSP. Given in full, the CDR3 is CASSSGTANNSPLFF.

This clone was picked up many times. The CDR3 is cut off 3 residues early in the read; its end comes from the germline J gene. The rearrangement uses TRBV19 and TRBJ2-7; 8 nucleotides agree with TRBD2. J gave up 3 bases and V 4 bases, and 5 bases lay outside the gene matches. The germline V gene has CDR1 LNHDA and CDR2 SQIVND (reference sequence). The CDR3 extends over 14 amino acids. CDR3 bases read: TGTGCCAGTAGTAGGGGTCTAGCGGGCTACGAG. Protein product: CASSRGLAGYE. The CDR3 in full is CASSRGLAGYEQYF.

Details on this clone: From the germline J gene comes the end of the CDR3, since the read stops 3 residues before it. V is TRBV10-2 and J is TRBJ2-2; D perhaps matches TRBD1 (5 bases). Germline values: CDR1 WSHSY, CDR2 SAAADI. This CDR3 region has 13 residues. CDR3 region: CASTNSGANVLFF. Partial CDR3 DNA: TGCGCCAGCACAAACTCTGGGGCCAACGTG.

This clone came up many times. The sequence runs out 3 residues before the end of the CDR3; the remainder is reconstructed from the germline J gene. The rearrangement joins TRBV7-2 to TRBJ1-3, with D perhaps TRBD1 (5 bases). V lost 2 bases and J lost 0, with 5 bases in between. The CDR3 covers 14 residues. Germline CDR1 and CDR2: SGHTA and FQGNSA. The CDR3 sequence: CASSLQGSGNTIYF. CDR3 bases read: TGTGCCAGCAGCTTACAGGGCTCTGGAAACACC.

This clone was counted at least ten times. The read terminates 3 residues before the CDR3 end, so the remaining end is supplied by the germline J gene. The chain combines TRBV19 with TRBJ1-5; possibly TRBD1 for D (5 bases). V lost 8 bases and J lost 3, with 11 bases in between. The CDR3 loop spans 13 amino acids. The germline V gene has CDR1 LNHDA and CDR2 SQIVND (reference sequence). The CDR3 DNA, read in part, is TGTGCCAGTGCTACAGGTTACAATCAGCCC. Translated: CASATGYNQP. The CDR3 reads in full as CASATGYNQPQHF.

This clone was detected ten times or more. The observed sequence ends 3 residues before the CDR3 terminus, with the missing tail filled in from the germline J gene. The chain employs TRBV6-2 or TRBV6-3 and TRBJ2-1, with a tentative D call TRBD1 (6 bases). This CDR3 is 13 amino acids long. CDR1 and CDR2 from the germline V gene are MNHEY and SVGEGT. Trimming pared 5 bases from V and 4 bases from J, leaving 9 bases between. CDR3: CASSRDKYNEQFF. The covered CDR3 bases are TGTGCCAGCAGTAGGGACAAATACAATGAG.

The table lists this clone with many counts. The read comes to an end 3 residues before the CDR3 does, leaving the germline J gene to fill in the end. The gene calls are TRBV6-2 or TRBV6-3 and TRBJ2-3; the match to TRBD2 covers 7 bases. This CDR3 has 16 amino acids. CDR1 is MNHEY, CDR2 SVGEGT, per germline. V trimming: 6 bases; J trimming: 0 bases; junction bases outside the gene matches: 9. The CDR3 sequence is CASSPTGTTSTDTQYF. Partial CDR3 DNA: TGTGCCAGCAGCCCCACCGGGACTACTAGCACAGATACG.

The table lists this clone with many counts. The CDR3 goes on 3 residues after the read ends, and that part is filled in from the germline J gene. The chain uses TRBV10-1 and TRBJ2-3; D is possibly TRBD1 or TRBD2 (5 bases each). Germline V gene data show CDR1 as WNHNN and CDR2 as SYGVQD (reference sequence). The CDR3 has 15 amino acids. V gave up 5 bases and J gave up 2 bases, with 14 bases separating them. The CDR3 sequence: CASSSGRRDTDTQYF. Incomplete CDR3 DNA: TGCGCCAGCAGTTCAGGGAGAAGGGACACAGATACG.

This clone was seen many times. Read sequence stops 3 residues before the CDR3 end, and the germline J gene provides the missing end. The rearrangement links TRBV5-6 to TRBJ1-5, with D uncertain. This CDR3 has 15 amino acids. The V gene lost 2 bases and the J gene lost 0 bases, with 9 bases spanning the gap. CDR1 SGHDT and CDR2 YYEEEE come from the germline V gene. The chain's CDR3 is CASSFRKYSNQPQHF. Partial CDR3 DNA: TGTGCCAGCAGCTTCAGGAAATATAGCAATCAGCCC.

This clone was observed many times. The CDR3 is cut off 3 residues early in the read; its end comes from the germline J gene. V and J are TRBV28 and TRBJ2-7; D is ambiguous. V dropped 6 bases and J dropped 3 bases, with 6 bases sitting between them. Germline V lookup: CDR1 MDHEN, CDR2 SYDVKM. The length of the CDR3 is 11 residues. Incomplete CDR3 DNA: TGTGCCAGCAGCCCCCTCTACGAG. Its protein product is CASSPLYE. The whole CDR3 protein is CASSPLYEQYF.

This clone was found many times. The CDR3 extends 3 residues past the end of the read, so its final part is completed from the germline J gene. V gene TRBV28 combines with J gene TRBJ2-3; D perhaps matches TRBD1 (6 bases). Germline V gives CDR1 MDHEN, CDR2 SYDVKM. The CDR3 consists of 16 residues. The V end was cut by 4 bases, the J end by 2 bases, with 16 bases between. The CDR3: CASSSRDTAFTDTQYF. The CDR3 bases that were read are TGTGCCAGCAGTTCCCGGGACACCGCTTTCACAGATACG.

This clone appeared many times. The read ends 3 residues before the CDR3 terminus; that terminus is restored from the germline J gene. This chain uses TRBV12-3 or TRBV12-4 with TRBJ2-3, with a tentative D call TRBD1 (5 bases). Trimming shortened V by 0 bases and J by 6 bases, and 7 bases separated the two germline ends. This CDR3 region has 13 residues. The CDR3 bases that were read are TGTGCCAGCAGTTTAGCAGGGGCGGATACG. Its protein product is CASSLAGADT. The entire CDR3 reads CASSLAGADTQYF.